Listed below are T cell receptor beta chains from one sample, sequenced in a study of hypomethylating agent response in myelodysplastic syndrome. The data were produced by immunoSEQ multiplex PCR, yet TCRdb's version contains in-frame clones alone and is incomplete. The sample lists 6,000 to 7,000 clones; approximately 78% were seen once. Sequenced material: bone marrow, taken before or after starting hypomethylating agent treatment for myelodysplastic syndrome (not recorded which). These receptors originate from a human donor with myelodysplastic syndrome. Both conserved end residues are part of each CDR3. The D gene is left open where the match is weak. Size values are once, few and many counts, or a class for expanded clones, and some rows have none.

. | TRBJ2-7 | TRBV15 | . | CATSRADGPYEQYF | TGTGCCACCAGCAGAGCGGACGGGCCCTACGAGCAGTACTTC
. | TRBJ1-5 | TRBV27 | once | CASAPNTGSENQPQHF | TGTGCCAGCGCTCCTAACACAGGGTCGGAAAATCAGCCCCAGCATTTT
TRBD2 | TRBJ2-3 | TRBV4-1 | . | CASSRTASGADTQYF | TGCGCCAGCAGCCGGACGGCTAGCGGAGCAGATACGCAGTATTTT
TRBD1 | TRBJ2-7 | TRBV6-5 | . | CASSYPTRTGSYEQYF | TGTGCCAGCAGTTACCCTACCCGGACAGGATCCTACGAGCAGTACTTC
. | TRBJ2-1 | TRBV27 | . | CASSLTTYNEQFF | TGTGCCAGCAGTTTAACTACCTACAATGAGCAGTTCTTC
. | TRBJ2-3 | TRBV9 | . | CASNEPSTDTQYF | TGTGCCAGCAATGAGCCGAGCACAGATACGCAGTATTTT
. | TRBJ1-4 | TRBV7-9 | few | CASSLSQEGWEFEKLFF | TGTGCCAGCAGCTTGAGTCAGGAAGGATGGGAATTTGAAAAACTGTTTTTT
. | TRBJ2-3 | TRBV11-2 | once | CASSLSVTNTQYF | TGTGCCAGCAGTCTTTCCGTCACGAATACGCAGTATTTT
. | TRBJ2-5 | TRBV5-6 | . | CASSLVGRSQETQYF | TGTGCCAGCAGCTTGGTCGGCAGAAGTCAAGAGACCCAGTACTTC
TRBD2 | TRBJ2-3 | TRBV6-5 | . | CASRQKRETDTQYF | TGTGCCAGCAGACAGAAGCGGGAGACAGATACGCAGTATTTT
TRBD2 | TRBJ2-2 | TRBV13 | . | CASSIISGSGELFF | TGTGCCAGCAGCATAATTAGCGGGAGCGGGGAGCTGTTTTTT
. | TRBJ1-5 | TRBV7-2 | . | CASSLDGGSQPQHF | TGTGCCAGCAGCTTAGACGGTGGTTCTCAGCCCCAGCATTTT
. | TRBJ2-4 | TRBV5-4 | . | CASSSQVDRENIQYF | TGTGCCAGCAGCTCGCAAGTTGACAGAGAAAACATTCAGTACTTC
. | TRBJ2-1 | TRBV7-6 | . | CASSLVSVDINEQFF | TGTGCCAGCAGCTTAGTGTCCGTCGACATCAATGAGCAGTTCTTC
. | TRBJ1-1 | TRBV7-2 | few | CASSLAGRGNTEAFF | TGTGCCAGCAGCTTAGCGGGCAGGGGGAACACTGAAGCTTTCTTT
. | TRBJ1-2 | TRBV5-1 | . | CASSPEGEGWTF | TGCGCCAGCAGCCCGGAAGGGGAAGGATGGACCTTC
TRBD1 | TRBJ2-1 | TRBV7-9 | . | CASSLGQLSADNEQFF | TGTGCCAGCAGCTTGGGACAGCTCTCAGCCGACAATGAGCAGTTCTTC
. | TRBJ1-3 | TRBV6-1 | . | CASSVGSADTIYF | TGTGCCAGCAGTGTAGGGTCAGCAGACACCATATATTTT
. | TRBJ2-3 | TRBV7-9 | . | CASRSTLTDTYTDTQYF | TGTGCCAGCAGATCTACCCTGACGGATACATACACAGATACGCAGTATTTT
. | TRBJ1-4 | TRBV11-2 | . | CASSLIASRPSNEKLFF | TGTGCCAGCAGCTTAATAGCTAGTAGACCCTCAAATGAAAAACTGTTTTTT
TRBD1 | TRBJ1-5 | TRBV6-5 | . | CASRDSGQGRAQHF | TGTGCCAGCAGGGACTCAGGACAGGGCCGAGCCCAGCATTTT
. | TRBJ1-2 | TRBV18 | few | CASSPQSNYGYTF | TGTGCCAGCTCACCACAGTCTAACTATGGCTACACCTTC
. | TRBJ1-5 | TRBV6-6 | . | CASSYSSRDQPQHF | TGTGCCAGCAGTTACTCGTCCCGGGATCAGCCCCAGCATTTT
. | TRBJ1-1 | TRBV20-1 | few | CSASLNTEAFF | TGCAGTGCTTCGTTGAACACTGAAGCTTTCTTT
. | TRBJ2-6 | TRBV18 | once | CASSVDSGANVLTF | TGTGCCAGCTCCGTCGACTCTGGGGCCAACGTCCTGACTTTC
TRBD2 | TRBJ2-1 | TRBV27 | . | CASSLWRGGRSYNEQFF | TGTGCCAGCAGTTTATGGCGGGGGGGCCGCTCCTACAATGAGCAGTTCTTC
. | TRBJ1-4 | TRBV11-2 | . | CASRKNEKLFF | TGTGCCAGCAGAAAAAATGAAAAACTGTTTTTT
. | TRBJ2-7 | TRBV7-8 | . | CASSLSRGGVYEQYF | TGTGCCAGCAGCTTAAGCAGGGGGGGTGTCTACGAGCAGTACTTC
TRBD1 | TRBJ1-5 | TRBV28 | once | CASSSAGQPNQPQHF | TGTGCCAGCAGTTCGGCGGGACAGCCAAATCAGCCCCAGCATTTT
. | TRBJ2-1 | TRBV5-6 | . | CASSPDPYNEQFF | TGTGCCAGCAGCCCGGACCCCTACAATGAGCAGTTCTTC
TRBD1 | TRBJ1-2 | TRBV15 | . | CATSGTGEYYGYTF | TGTGCCACCAGCGGTACAGGGGAATACTATGGCTACACCTTC
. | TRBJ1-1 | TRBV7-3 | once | CASSLGALTEAFF | TGTGCCAGCAGCTTGGGGGCCCTCACTGAAGCTTTCTTT
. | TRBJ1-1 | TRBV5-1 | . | CASSLASMNTEAFF | TGCGCCAGCAGCTTGGCCTCCATGAACACTGAAGCTTTCTTT
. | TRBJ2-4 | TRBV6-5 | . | CASIDANIQYF | TGTGCCAGTATTGACGCCAACATTCAGTACTTC
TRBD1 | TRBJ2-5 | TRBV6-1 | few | CASSTGTGEQETQYF | TGTGCCAGCAGTACCGGGACAGGGGAACAAGAGACCCAGTACTTC
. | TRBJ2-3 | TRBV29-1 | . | CSVDHETDTQYF | TGCAGCGTTGACCACGAGACAGATACGCAGTATTTT
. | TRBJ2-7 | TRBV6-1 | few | CASSWASGYEQYF | TGTGCCAGCAGTTGGGCCTCGGGCTACGAGCAGTACTTC
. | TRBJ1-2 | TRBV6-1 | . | CASSENRRVGYTF | TGTGCCAGCAGTGAAAATCGGCGGGTGGGCTACACCTTC
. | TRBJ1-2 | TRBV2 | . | CASTVRAGGYTF | TGTGCCAGCACCGTCAGGGCGGGGGGCTACACCTTC
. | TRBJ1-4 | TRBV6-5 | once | CASSYSLLRNEKLFF | TGTGCCAGCAGTTACTCGCTTCTTAGGAATGAAAAACTGTTTTTT
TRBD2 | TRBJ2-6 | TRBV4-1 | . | CASSPAGGRWAGANVLTF | TGCGCCAGCAGCCCTGCGGGGGGGCGATGGGCTGGGGCCAACGTCCTGACTTTC
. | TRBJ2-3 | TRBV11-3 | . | CASSLDKPGNTQYF | TGTGCCAGCAGCTTAGATAAGCCGGGAAATACGCAGTATTTT
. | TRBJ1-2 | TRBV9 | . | CASSEERGVASGYTF | TGTGCCAGCAGCGAAGAGCGGGGGGTAGCCAGTGGCTACACCTTC
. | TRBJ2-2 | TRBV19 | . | CASSWALTGELFF | TGTGCCAGTAGTTGGGCCTTAACCGGGGAGCTGTTTTTT
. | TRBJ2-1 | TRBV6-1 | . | CASSEAGLGYNEQFF | TGTGCCAGCAGTGAAGCAGGGTTGGGTTACAATGAGCAGTTCTTC
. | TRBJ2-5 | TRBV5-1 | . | CASSLGWDQETQYF | TGCGCCAGCAGCTTGGGATGGGACCAAGAGACCCAGTACTTC
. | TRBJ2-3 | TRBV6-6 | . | CASRETGQSTDTQYF | TGTGCCAGTAGGGAAACAGGGCAAAGCACAGATACGCAGTATTTT
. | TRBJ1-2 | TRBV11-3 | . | CASSFPTGGYTF | TGTGCCAGCAGCTTCCCGACGGGAGGCTACACCTTC
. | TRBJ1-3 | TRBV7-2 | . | CASSFERNTIYF | TGTGCCAGCAGCTTTGAGCGAAACACCATATATTTT
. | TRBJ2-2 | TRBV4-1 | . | CATRRLGRTGELFF | TGCGCCACCCGACGACTCGGACGGACCGGGGAGCTGTTTTTT
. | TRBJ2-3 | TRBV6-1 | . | CASSEVREDTQYF | TGTGCCAGCAGTGAAGTCAGGGAGGATACGCAGTATTTT
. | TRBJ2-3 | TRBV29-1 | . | CSVDGRADTQYF | TGCAGCGTTGATGGCCGGGCAGATACGCAGTATTTT
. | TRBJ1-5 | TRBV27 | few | CASRGTYQGPQHF | TGTGCCAGCAGAGGGACTTATCAGGGGCCCCAGCATTTT